This T cell receptor (beta chain) stems from a study of blood T cell repertoires in COVID-19. This clone was seen just once. CDR1 is SGHDT, CDR2 YYEEEE, per germline. Trimming cost V 4 bases and J 4 bases, with 14 bases left between them. This CDR3 is 14 amino acids long. TCRdb's copy holds only in-frame clones and misses some; the assay was immunoSEQ multiplex PCR. The table includes some 300,000 clones, about 90% detected once. This receptor was taken from a woman aged 45 to 65 with COVID-19, enrolled during active disease. J is TRBJ1-2 and V is TRBV5-6; D perhaps matches TRBD1 (5 bases). Material: peripheral blood. The CDR3 here is CASSGASQAYGYTF. CDR3 nucleotides: TGTGCCAGCAGCGGGGCCTCGCAGGCCTATGGCTACACCTTC.